This T cell receptor beta chain is from a study of T cell repertoires in cytomegalovirus infection. General study results and limits: Dominant in the ex vivo response were TCR beta clonotypes restricted by HLA-C and specific for CMV. Totalled public TCR beta family frequency picked out people who carried CMV plus the relevant HLA.

TCRdb re-derived calls from the reads in MiXCR, one entry per CDR3 protein. Of under 300,000 distinct CDR3 sequences detected, less than 25% appear once; the ten largest clones hold approximately 20%. With regard to this clonotype: What it binds is not known.

Germline V gene data show CDR1 as SGHDT and CDR2 as YYEEEE. This CDR3 is 17 amino acids long. V shed 2 bases and J 2 bases; nucleotides not matched to a gene: 4. The chain combines TRBV5-6 with TRBJ2-5, with 15 positions matching TRBD2. This TCR came from a human donor in good health (CMV status not recorded). Some clones in this sample may be carry-over from other donors' samples. The sequencing used cultured PBMCs, collected from culture after CMV antigen stimulation. CDR3 DNA: TGTGCCAGCAGCTTAAGGACTAGCGGGAGGGCACAAGAGACCCAGTACTTC. Translating it yields CASSLRTSGRAQETQYF. Combining the CDR3 with reference TRBV5-6 and TRBJ2-5 gives the whole variable domain DAGVTQSPTHLIKTRGQQVTLRCSPKSGHDTVSWYQQALGQGPQFIFQYYEEEERQRGNFPDRFSGHQFPNYSSELNVNALLLGDSALYLCASSLRTSGRAQETQYFGPGTRLLVL.